Shown below are 3 T cell receptor beta chains from a single sample sequenced in a study of T cells after yellow fever vaccination. TCRdb re-derived calls from the 5' RACE reads in MiXCR, one entry per CDR3 protein. The sample has about 350,000 distinct CDR3 sequences; over 4% are singletons. The sequences come from PBMCs, collected 5 days after the yellow fever booster vaccination. These receptors originate from a man aged 18 to 30 who received the YFV17D yellow fever vaccine.

This clonotype was counted between two and nine times. The V gene is TRBV20-1, the J gene TRBJ2-3, with TRBD2 matching over 7 bases. Germline V lookup: CDR1 DFQATT, CDR2 SNEGSKA (reference sequence). CDR3 length: 14 amino acids. V was pared by 6 bases and J by 7 bases, with 13 bases of the junction left unmatched. As DNA, the CDR3 is TGCAGTGCCCCGAGCGGGGAAAGGATGAATACGCAGTATTTT. Translated, it gives CSAPSGERMNTQYF.

This clonotype has more than one count but fewer than ten. V is TRBV28 and J is TRBJ2-1; no clear D. This CDR3 has 14 residues. V was cut by 2 bases and J by 6 bases, with 11 bases left in between. Germline-derived CDR1 and CDR2 are MDHEN and SYDVKM. The CDR3 here is CASSLGVLRNEQFF. As DNA, the CDR3 is TGTGCCAGCAGTTTAGGGGTATTGCGCAATGAGCAGTTCTTC.

This chain links TRBV11-2 with TRBJ1-3; no reliable D call. Germline assignment: CDR1 SGHAT and CDR2 FQNNGV. Trimming took off 2 bases at V and 0 bases at J, with 11 bases between the two ends. The CDR3 has 16 residues. CDR3 sequence: CASSLTIGFSGNTIYF. The CDR3 DNA follows: TGTGCCAGCAGCTTAACGATCGGGTTCTCTGGAAACACCATATATTTT.